A selection of T cell receptor beta chains follows, all from one sample in a study of beta chain features in type 1 diabetes. Libraries were prepared by immunoSEQ multiplex PCR; TCRdb keeps only in-frame clonotypes and omits some of them. The profile shows hundreds of thousands of clones, 14% of them singletons. The sequencing input was naive CD4+ T cells from blood. The receptors derive from a man aged 25-45 years with type 1 diabetes. Each CDR3 is given with its conserved first and last residue. D genes are given only for firm matches. The size entry is marked missing in some rows and otherwise reads once, few, many or a size class.

few,TRBJ2-7,TRBD1,TRBV28,CASRPGQLLHEQYF,TGTGCCAGCCGACCGGGACAGCTTCTCCACGAGCAGTACTTC
NA,TRBJ1-2,TRBD1,TRBV29-1,CSVEGDRGRENYGYTF,TGCAGCGTTGAAGGGGACAGGGGGCGCGAAAACTATGGCTACACCTTC
few,TRBJ2-5,TRBD2,TRBV7-2,CASSSRILAGGETQYF,TGTGCCAGCAGCTCCCGCATACTAGCGGGGGGAGAGACCCAGTACTTC
few,TRBJ1-1,NA,TRBV19,CASSIPEGLDTEAFF,TGTGCCAGTAGTATCCCCGAGGGATTGGACACTGAAGCTTTCTTT
few,TRBJ1-2,NA,TRBV6-6,CASSYSAGHGYTF,TGTGCCAGCAGTTACTCGGCGGGCCACGGCTACACCTTC
NA,TRBJ1-2,NA,TRBV9,CASSVVPGGYGYTF,TGTGCCAGCAGCGTAGTGCCCGGGGGCTATGGCTACACCTTC
NA,TRBJ1-5,NA,TRBV27,CASSLFREIGPQHF,TGTGCCAGCAGTTTATTTAGGGAGATAGGCCCCCAGCATTTT
NA,TRBJ2-7,TRBD1,TRBV7-2,CASSLATGVLYEQYF,TGTGCCAGCAGCTTAGCGACAGGGGTCCTATACGAGCAGTACTTC
NA,TRBJ2-5,NA,TRBV7-2,CASSISTDQETQYF,TGTGCCAGCAGCATAAGCACCGACCAAGAGACCCAGTACTTC
NA,TRBJ2-6,TRBD2,TRBV5-4,CASSPTSGPLTF,TGTGCCAGCAGCCCGACTAGCGGTCCACTTACTTTC
NA,TRBJ1-5,NA,TRBV27,CASSPNDRYNQPQHF,TGTGCCAGCAGCCCGAACGACAGGTACAATCAGCCCCAGCATTTT
NA,TRBJ2-4,NA,TRBV11-2,CASSTWALALAKNIQYF,TGTGCCAGCAGCACCTGGGCGCTAGCGTTAGCCAAAAACATTCAGTACTTC
NA,TRBJ2-2,NA,TRBV30,CAWSFIDRSTGELFF,TGTGCCTGGAGTTTCATTGACAGGAGCACCGGGGAGCTGTTTTTT
few,TRBJ2-7,TRBD2,TRBV9,CASSAGLAQSYEQYF,TGTGCCAGCAGCGCAGGACTAGCGCAGTCCTACGAGCAGTACTTC
NA,TRBJ1-3,NA,TRBV7-9,CASSSGQSSGNTIYF,TGTGCCAGCAGCTCCGGACAGTCCTCTGGAAACACCATATATTTT
few,TRBJ2-5,NA,TRBV7-2,CASSLVGSTETQYF,TGTGCCAGCAGCTTAGTCGGGAGCACAGAGACCCAGTACTTC
NA,TRBJ2-2,TRBD2,TRBV6-1,CASSGSGIITGELFF,TGTGCCAGCAGTGGTAGCGGGATCATCACCGGGGAGCTGTTTTTT
few,TRBJ2-1,NA,TRBV7-3,CASSVSEGSYNEQFF,TGTGCCAGCAGCGTGTCGGAGGGCTCCTACAATGAGCAGTTCTTC
few,TRBJ2-7,NA,TRBV7-3,CASSARLNDEQYF,TGTGCCAGCAGCGCCAGGCTGAATGACGAGCAGTACTTC
NA,TRBJ2-7,TRBD2,TRBV5-4,CASSLGSGSHYEQYF,TGTGCCAGCAGCTTGGGGAGCGGGAGCCACTACGAGCAGTACTTC
NA,TRBJ2-7,NA,TRBV5-5,CASSFRTGNLMFYEQYF,TGTGCCAGCAGCTTCCGGACGGGGAATTTGATGTTCTACGAGCAGTACTTC
once,TRBJ1-1,NA,TRBV7-9,CASSLARGATEAFF,TGTGCCAGCAGCTTGGCCAGGGGCGCCACTGAAGCTTTCTTT
few,TRBJ1-4,NA,TRBV6-5,CASSYSGLTNEKLFF,TGTGCCAGCAGTTACTCCGGGTTAACTAATGAAAAACTGTTTTTT
few,TRBJ2-7,TRBD1,TRBV7-8,CASSRSNRGQHEQYF,TGTGCCAGCAGCCGATCTAACAGGGGGCAACACGAGCAGTACTTC
NA,TRBJ2-7,TRBD2,TRBV5-1,CASSRGSGTGYEQYF,TGCGCCAGCAGTCGAGGTAGCGGGACTGGGTACGAGCAGTACTTC
few,TRBJ2-5,NA,TRBV10-3,CAISGPTRETQYF,TGTGCCATCAGTGGGCCTACGAGGGAGACCCAGTACTTC
NA,TRBJ2-7,TRBD1,TRBV18,CASSSPGQGSSEQYF,TGTGCCAGCTCATCTCCGGGACAGGGATCATCCGAGCAGTACTTC
NA,TRBJ2-7,TRBD2,TRBV2,CASRETSGFTYEQYF,TGTGCCAGCAGGGAAACTAGCGGGTTTACCTACGAGCAGTACTTC
few,TRBJ2-2,NA,TRBV7-9,CASSFGSPYPGELFF,TGTGCCAGCAGCTTCGGGAGCCCCTACCCCGGGGAGCTGTTTTTT
NA,TRBJ1-2,TRBD1,TRBV28,CASSPGQGRDGYTF,TGTGCCAGCAGTCCGGGACAGGGAAGGGACGGCTACACCTTC
few,TRBJ2-7,NA,TRBV27,CASSQRTLHLPYEQYF,TGTGCCAGCAGTCAGAGGACTTTGCACCTTCCCTACGAGCAGTACTTC
NA,TRBJ2-7,NA,TRBV18,CASSPDPTRSGEQYF,TGTGCCAGCTCACCCGACCCGACTAGATCGGGCGAGCAGTACTTC
NA,TRBJ2-7,TRBD1,TRBV7-8,CASSVRDRGAGEQYF,TGTGCCAGCAGCGTCCGGGACAGGGGAGCGGGGGAGCAGTACTTC
NA,TRBJ2-1,NA,TRBV18,CASSPNRASSYNEQFF,TGTGCCAGCTCACCAAACAGGGCGAGCTCCTACAATGAGCAGTTCTTC
NA,TRBJ1-1,NA,TRBV20-1,CSASRGTEAFF,TGCAGTGCTTCCCGGGGCACTGAAGCTTTCTTT
NA,TRBJ2-7,TRBD2,TRBV5-1,CASSLIGGTAYEQYF,TGCGCCAGCAGCCTGATCGGGGGGACCGCCTACGAGCAGTACTTC
NA,TRBJ2-3,NA,TRBV7-2,CASSLAGAGTDTQYF,TGTGCCAGCAGCTTAGCGGGGGCGGGCACAGATACGCAGTATTTT
few,TRBJ2-5,NA,TRBV18,CASSLSRGQETQYF,TGTGCCAGCTCACTTAGCAGGGGCCAGGAGACCCAGTACTTC
few,TRBJ2-7,NA,TRBV18,CASSPPGSYEQYF,TGTGCCAGCTCACCTCCCGGGAGCTACGAGCAGTACTTC
NA,TRBJ2-1,NA,TRBV9,CASSGGLQDNEQFF,TGTGCCAGCAGCGGGGGACTGCAAGACAATGAGCAGTTCTTC
few,TRBJ1-5,NA,TRBV19,CASRTGYSNQPQHF,TGTGCCAGCAGGACGGGGTATAGCAATCAGCCCCAGCATTTT
NA,TRBJ1-2,NA,TRBV7-2,CASTLSRADGYTF,TGTGCCAGCACCCTTAGCAGGGCTGATGGCTACACCTTC
few,TRBJ1-2,NA,TRBV9,CASSEPAAVNYGYTF,TGTGCCAGCAGCGAACCGGCGGCAGTCAACTATGGCTACACCTTC
NA,TRBJ1-1,NA,TRBV2,CASSDGVVWDREAFF,TGTGCCAGCAGTGACGGGGTGGTTTGGGATCGGGAAGCTTTCTTT
NA,TRBJ2-3,NA,TRBV7-6,CASSLAHGGGQLNTDTQYF,TGTGCCAGCAGCTTAGCGCACGGAGGAGGGCAATTAAACACAGATACGCAGTATTTT
few,TRBJ1-1,TRBD1,TRBV28,CASSLLQGAGAEAFF,TGTGCCAGCAGTTTATTACAGGGGGCTGGGGCTGAAGCTTTCTTT
once,TRBJ1-2,NA,TRBV28,CASGTSGRRGNYGYTF,TGTGCCAGCGGAACCTCCGGTCGTCGGGGGAACTATGGCTACACCTTC
NA,TRBJ2-7,NA,TRBV2,CASSTGFHEQYF,TGTGCCAGCAGTACAGGGTTCCACGAGCAGTACTTC
NA,TRBJ2-3,NA,TRBV18,CASSPITGSTDTQYF,TGTGCCAGCTCACCAATAACAGGGAGCACAGATACGCAGTATTTT